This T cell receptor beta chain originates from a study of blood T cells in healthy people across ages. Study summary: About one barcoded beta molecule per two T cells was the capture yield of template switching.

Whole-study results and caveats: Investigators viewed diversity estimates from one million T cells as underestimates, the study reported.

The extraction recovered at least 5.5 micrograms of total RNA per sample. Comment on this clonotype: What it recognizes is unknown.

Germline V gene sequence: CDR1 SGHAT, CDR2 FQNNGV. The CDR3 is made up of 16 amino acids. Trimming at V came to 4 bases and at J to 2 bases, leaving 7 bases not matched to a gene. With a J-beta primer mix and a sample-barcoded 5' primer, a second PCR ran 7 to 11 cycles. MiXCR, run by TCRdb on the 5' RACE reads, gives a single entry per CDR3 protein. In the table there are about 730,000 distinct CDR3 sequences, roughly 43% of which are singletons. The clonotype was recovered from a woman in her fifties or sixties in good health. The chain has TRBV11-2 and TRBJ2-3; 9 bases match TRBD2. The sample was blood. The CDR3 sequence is CASSSTGTSPTDTQYF. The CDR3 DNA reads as TGTGCCAGCAGCTCAACCGGGACTAGCCCCACAGATACGCAGTATTTT.